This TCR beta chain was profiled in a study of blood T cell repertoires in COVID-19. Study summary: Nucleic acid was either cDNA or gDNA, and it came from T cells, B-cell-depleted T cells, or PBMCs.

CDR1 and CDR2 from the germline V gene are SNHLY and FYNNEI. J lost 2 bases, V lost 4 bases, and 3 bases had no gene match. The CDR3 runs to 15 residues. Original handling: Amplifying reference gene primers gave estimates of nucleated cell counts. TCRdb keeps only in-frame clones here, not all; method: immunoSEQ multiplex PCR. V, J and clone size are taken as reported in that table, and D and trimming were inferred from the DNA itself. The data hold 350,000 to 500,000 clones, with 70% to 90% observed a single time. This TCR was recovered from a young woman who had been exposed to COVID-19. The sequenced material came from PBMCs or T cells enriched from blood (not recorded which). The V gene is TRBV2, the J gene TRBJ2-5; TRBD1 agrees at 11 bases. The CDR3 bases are TGTGCCAGCAGTGTGGACAGGGGGCAACAAGAGACCCAGTACTTC. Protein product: CASSVDRGQQETQYF.